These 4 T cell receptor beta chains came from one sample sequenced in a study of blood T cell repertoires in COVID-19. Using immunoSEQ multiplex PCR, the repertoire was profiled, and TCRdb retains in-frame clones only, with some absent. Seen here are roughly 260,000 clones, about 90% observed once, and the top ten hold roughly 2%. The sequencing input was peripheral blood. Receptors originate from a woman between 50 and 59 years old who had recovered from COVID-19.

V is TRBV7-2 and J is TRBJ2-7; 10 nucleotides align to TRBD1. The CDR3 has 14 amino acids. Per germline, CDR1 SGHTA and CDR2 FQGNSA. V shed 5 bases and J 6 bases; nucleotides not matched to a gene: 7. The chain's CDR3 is CASSRRDRGSEQYF. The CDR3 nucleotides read TGTGCCAGCAGCCGCCGGGACAGGGGCTCCGAGCAGTACTTC.

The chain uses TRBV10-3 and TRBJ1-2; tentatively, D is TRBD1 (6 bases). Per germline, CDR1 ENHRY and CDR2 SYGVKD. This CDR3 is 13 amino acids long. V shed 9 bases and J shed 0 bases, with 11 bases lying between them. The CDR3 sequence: CAIQTGSNYGYTF. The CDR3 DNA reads TGTGCCATTCAGACAGGCTCTAACTATGGCTACACCTTC.

The CDR3 DNA is TGTGCCAGCGGACAGCCCTCTAACTATGGCTACACCTTC. Residues: CASGQPSNYGYTF. The genes are TRBV19 and TRBJ1-2, with TRBD1 as a possible D gene (6 bases). The germline V gene has CDR1 LNHDA and CDR2 SQIVND (reference sequence). The CDR3 is 13 amino acids. Trimming pared 9 bases from V and 0 bases from J, leaving 11 bases between.

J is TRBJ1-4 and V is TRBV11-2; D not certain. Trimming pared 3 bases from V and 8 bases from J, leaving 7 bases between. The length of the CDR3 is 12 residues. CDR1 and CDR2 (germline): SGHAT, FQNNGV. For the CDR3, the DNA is TGTGCCAGCAGCTTCAAGCGGGAAAAACTGTTTTTT. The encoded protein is CASSFKREKLFF.